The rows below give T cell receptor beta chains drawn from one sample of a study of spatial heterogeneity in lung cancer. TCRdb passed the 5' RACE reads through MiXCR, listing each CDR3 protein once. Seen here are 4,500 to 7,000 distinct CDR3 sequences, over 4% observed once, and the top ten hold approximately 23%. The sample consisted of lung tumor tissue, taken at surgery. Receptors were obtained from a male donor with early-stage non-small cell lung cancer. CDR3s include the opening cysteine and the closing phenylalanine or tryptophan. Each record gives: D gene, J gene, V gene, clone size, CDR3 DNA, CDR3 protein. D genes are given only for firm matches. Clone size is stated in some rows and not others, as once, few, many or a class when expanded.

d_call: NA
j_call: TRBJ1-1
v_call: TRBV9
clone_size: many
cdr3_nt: TGTGCCAGCAGCGTAGCGGGGGGCAGCGACACTGAAGCTTTCTTT
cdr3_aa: CASSVAGGSDTEAFF

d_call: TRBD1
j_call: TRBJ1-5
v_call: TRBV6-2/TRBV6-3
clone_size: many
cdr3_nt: TGTGCCAGCAGTTTGACAGGGGGCGCTCAGCCCCAGCATTTT
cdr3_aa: CASSLTGGAQPQHF

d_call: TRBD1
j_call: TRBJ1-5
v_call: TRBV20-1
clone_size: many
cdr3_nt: TGCAGTGGTAGCCGGACAGGGCTATCTTTATACAATCAGCCCCAGCATTTT
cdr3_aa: CSGSRTGLSLYNQPQHF

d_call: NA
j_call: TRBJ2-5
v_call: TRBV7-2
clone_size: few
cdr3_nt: TGTGCCAGCAGCTTAGTGGCTTACCAGGCTGGAGAGACCCAGTACTTC
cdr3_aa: CASSLVAYQAGETQYF

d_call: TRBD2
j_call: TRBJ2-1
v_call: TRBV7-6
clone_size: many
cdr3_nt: TGTGCCAGCAGCTTAGGAAGCGGGGTCTACAATGAGCAGTTCTTC
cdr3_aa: CASSLGSGVYNEQFF

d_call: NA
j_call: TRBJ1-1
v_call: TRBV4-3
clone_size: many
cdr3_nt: TGCGCCAGCAGCCTAGGACAGCAGAACACTGAAGCTTTCTTT
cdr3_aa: CASSLGQQNTEAFF

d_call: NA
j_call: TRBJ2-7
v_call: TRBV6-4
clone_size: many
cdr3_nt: TGTGCCAGCAGTCGGTCCTACGAGCAGTACTTC
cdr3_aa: CASSRSYEQYF

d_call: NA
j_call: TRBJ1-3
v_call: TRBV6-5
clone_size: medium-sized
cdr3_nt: TGTGCCAGCAGTTTTCTGGGACAAACCTTATCTGGAAACACCATATATTTT
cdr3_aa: CASSFLGQTLSGNTIYF

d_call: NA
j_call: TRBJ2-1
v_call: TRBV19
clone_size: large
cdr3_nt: TGTGCCAGTAGTGCTGGGCTAGGCTCCTACAATGAGCAGTTCTTC
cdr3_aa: CASSAGLGSYNEQFF

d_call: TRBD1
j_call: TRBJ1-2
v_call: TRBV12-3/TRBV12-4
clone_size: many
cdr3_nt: TGTGCCAGCAGGAAACAGGGGTATAGTGGCTATGGCTACACCTTC
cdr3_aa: CASRKQGYSGYGYTF

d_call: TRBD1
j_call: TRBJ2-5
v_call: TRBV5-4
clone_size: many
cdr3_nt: TGTGCCAGCAGCCGGACAGGGAGTGAGACCCAGTACTTC
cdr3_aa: CASSRTGSETQYF

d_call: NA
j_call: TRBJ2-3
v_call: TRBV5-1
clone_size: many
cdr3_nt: TGCGCCAGCAGCCCTGGACGCACAGATACGCAGTATTTT
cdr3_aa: CASSPGRTDTQYF

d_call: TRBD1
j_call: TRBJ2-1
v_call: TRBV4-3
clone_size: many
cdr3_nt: TGCGCCAGCAGCCAAGATCTGCGGACAGGGTGGAATGAGCAGTTCTTC
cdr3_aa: CASSQDLRTGWNEQFF

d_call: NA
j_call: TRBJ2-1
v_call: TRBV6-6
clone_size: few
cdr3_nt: TGTGCCAGCAGTTACCCTGACACGGTACAGTTCTTC
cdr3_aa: CASSYPDTVQFF

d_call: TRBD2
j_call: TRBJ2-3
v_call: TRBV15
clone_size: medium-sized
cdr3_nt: TGTGCCACCAGCAGAGATCGGGGGGGGCAGGCAGATACGCAGTATTTT
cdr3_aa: CATSRDRGGQADTQYF

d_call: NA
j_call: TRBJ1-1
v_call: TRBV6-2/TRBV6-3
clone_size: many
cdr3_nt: TGTGCCAGCAGTTACGGGCGGGGGCATGGTCCAACTGAAGCTTTCTTT
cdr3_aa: CASSYGRGHGPTEAFF

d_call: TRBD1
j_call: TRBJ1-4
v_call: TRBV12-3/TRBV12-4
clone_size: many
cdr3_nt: TGTGCCAGCAGACAAGGGGGCGCGACTAATGAAAAACTGTTTTTT
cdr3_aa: CASRQGGATNEKLFF

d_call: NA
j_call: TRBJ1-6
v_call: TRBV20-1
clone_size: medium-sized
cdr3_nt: TGCAGTGCTAGAGATGCCAGTCGACAAGGGACCCTCCACTTT
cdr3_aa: CSARDASRQGTLHF

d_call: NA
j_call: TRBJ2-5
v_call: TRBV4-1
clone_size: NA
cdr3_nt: TGCGCCAGCAGCCAAGATCCGGATTACCAAGAGACCCAGTACTTC
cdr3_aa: CASSQDPDYQETQYF

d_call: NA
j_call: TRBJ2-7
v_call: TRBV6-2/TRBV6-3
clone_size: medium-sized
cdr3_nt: TGTGCCAGCGTCTACGGAGCCCCGCTCTACGAGCAGTACTTC
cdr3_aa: CASVYGAPLYEQYF

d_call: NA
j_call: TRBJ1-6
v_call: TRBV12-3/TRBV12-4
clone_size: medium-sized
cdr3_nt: TGTGCCAGCAGTTTTCGTGGGGCACCCCTCCACTTT
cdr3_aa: CASSFRGAPLHF

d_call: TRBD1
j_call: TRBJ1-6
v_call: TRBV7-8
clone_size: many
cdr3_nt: TGTGCCAGCAGCCAGGACAGGGGAGACAATTCACCCCTCCACTTT
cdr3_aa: CASSQDRGDNSPLHF

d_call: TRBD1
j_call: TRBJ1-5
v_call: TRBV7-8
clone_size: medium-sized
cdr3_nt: TGTGCCAGCAGCCCCCGGGACAGGGGTATAAGCAATCAGCCCCAGCATTTT
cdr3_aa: CASSPRDRGISNQPQHF

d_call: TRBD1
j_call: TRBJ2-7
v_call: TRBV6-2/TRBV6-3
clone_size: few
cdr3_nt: TGTGCCAGCAGTTACCACCGCCGGGACAGCACCTACGAGCAGTACTTC
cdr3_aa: CASSYHRRDSTYEQYF

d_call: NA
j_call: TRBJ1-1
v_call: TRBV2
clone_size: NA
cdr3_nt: TGTGCCAGCACACGGGGCCTGGAGGCTAAGGCTTTCTTT
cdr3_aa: CASTRGLEAKAFF

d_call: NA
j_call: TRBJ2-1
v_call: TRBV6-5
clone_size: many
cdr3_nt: TGTGCCACCAGAGGAGCGGGCTCCTACAATGAGCAGTTCTTC
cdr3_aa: CATRGAGSYNEQFF

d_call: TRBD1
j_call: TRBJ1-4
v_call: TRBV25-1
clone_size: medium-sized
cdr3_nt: TGTGCCAGCACCGGGACAGGGAATGAAAAACTGTTTTTT
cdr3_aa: CASTGTGNEKLFF

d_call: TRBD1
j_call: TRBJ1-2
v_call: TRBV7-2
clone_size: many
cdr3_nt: TGTGCCAGCAGCTTAGCTAGTAGGACAGGGGCATCTGGCTACACCTTC
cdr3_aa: CASSLASRTGASGYTF

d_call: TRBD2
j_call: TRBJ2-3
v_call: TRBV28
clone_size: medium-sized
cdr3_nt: TGTGTCTCGGAGACTAGCGGGAGGGCCGCTACGCAGTATTTT
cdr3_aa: CVSETSGRAATQYF

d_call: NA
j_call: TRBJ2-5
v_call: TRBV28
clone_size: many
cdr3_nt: TGTGCCAGCAGGGGTCCCATGGAGACCCAGTACTTC
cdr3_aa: CASRGPMETQYF

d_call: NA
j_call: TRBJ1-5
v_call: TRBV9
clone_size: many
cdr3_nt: TGTGCCAGCAGCGCGACGATGGACAGCAATCAGCCCCAGCATTTT
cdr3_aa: CASSATMDSNQPQHF

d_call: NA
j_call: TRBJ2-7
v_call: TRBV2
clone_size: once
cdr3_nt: TGTGCCAGCAGTGCAGGGAGCTCCTACGAGCAGTACTTC
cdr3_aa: CASSAGSSYEQYF

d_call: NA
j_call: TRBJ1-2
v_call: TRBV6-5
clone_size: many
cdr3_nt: TGTGCCACCGGGCGGGTCCATGGCTACACCTTC
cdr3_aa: CATGRVHGYTF

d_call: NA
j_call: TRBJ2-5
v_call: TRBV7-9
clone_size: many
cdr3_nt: TGTGCCAGCAGCTTATCCGTTGGGGAGTGGGAGACCCAGTACTTC
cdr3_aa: CASSLSVGEWETQYF

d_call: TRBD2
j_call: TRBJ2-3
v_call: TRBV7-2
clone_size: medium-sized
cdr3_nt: TGTGCCAGCAGCAGAGGACTAGCGGAAGATACGCAGTATTTT
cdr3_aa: CASSRGLAEDTQYF

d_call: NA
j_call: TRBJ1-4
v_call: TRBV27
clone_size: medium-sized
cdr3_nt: TGTGCCAGCAGTTTAAGGCAGGGACGGGAAAAACTGTTTTTT
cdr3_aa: CASSLRQGREKLFF

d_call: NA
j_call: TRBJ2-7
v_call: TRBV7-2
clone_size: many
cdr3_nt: TGTGCCAGCAGCTTAGCGCGGGACGGGTCCTACGAGCAGTACTTC
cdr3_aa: CASSLARDGSYEQYF

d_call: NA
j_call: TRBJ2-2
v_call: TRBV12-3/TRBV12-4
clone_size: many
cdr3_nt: TGTGCCAGCAAGCGTGGGGGGACCTTCACCGGGGAGCTGTTTTTT
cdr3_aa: CASKRGGTFTGELFF

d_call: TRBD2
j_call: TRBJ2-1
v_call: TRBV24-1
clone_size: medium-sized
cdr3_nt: TGTGCCACCAGTGATGCGGGACTAGCGAGGGTCAGCTCCTACAATGAGCAGTTCTTC
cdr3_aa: CATSDAGLARVSSYNEQFF

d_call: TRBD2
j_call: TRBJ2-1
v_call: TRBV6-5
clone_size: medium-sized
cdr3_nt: TGTGCCAGCACTCTAGCGGGGAGCTCCTACAATGAGCAGTTCTTC
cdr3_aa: CASTLAGSSYNEQFF

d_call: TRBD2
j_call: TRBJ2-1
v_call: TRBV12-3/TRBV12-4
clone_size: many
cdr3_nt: TGTGCCAGCAGTTTAAGTAGCGGGGGTACTTCGGAGCAGTTCTTC
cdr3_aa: CASSLSSGGTSEQFF

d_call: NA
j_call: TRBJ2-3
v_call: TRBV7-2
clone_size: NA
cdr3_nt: TGTGCCAGCAGCTCCCCCAACGGGACCCCACTGAGGTCAGATACGCAGTATTTT
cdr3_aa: CASSSPNGTPLRSDTQYF

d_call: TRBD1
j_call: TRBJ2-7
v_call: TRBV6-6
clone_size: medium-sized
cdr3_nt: TGTGCCAGCAGTCAGACAGGGGACGAGCAGTACTTC
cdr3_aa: CASSQTGDEQYF

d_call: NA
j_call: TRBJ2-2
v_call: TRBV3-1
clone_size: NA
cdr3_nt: TGTGCCAGCAGCCAGTTCGGGGTCGGGGAGCTGTTTTTT
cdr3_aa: CASSQFGVGELFF

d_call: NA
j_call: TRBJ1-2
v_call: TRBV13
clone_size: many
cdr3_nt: TGTGCCAGCAGCCTCGGACCCGTCCAGGGCTATGGCTACACCTTC
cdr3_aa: CASSLGPVQGYGYTF